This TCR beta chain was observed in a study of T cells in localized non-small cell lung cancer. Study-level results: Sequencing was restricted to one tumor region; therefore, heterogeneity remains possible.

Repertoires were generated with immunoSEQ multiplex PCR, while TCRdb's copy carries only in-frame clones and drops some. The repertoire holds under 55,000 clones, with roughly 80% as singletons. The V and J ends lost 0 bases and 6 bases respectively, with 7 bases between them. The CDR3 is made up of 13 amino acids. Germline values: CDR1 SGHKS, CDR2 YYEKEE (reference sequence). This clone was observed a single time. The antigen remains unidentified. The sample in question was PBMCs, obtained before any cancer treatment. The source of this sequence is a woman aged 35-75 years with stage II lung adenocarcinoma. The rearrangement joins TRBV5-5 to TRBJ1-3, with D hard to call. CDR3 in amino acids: CASSLAPKNTIYF. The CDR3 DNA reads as TGTGCCAGCAGCTTGGCCCCGAAAAACACCATATATTTT.